The entry that follows covers one TCR beta chain sequence. This sample was included in a study of shared clonotypes between healthy human individuals. Data came from immunoSEQ multiplex PCR; TCRdb stores just in-frame clones and leaves some out. The sample holds under 650,000 clones; 90% to 96% are singletons and the top ten take approximately 0.06%. The germline CDR1 and CDR2 sequences are SGHAT and FQNNGV. The CDR3 contains 15 residues. V was clipped by 5 bases and J by 5 bases; unmatched bases: 9. This TCR came from a woman aged 25 to 39 in good health. The rearrangement links TRBV11-2 to TRBJ2-1; 7 bases fit TRBD2. The source material was naive CD4+ T cells sorted from blood. The subset is: CD45RA+ positively selected. The CDR3 here is CASSLGLAANNEQFF. CDR3 nucleotides: TGTGCCAGCAGCCTTGGGCTAGCGGCCAACAATGAGCAGTTCTTC.